This T cell receptor beta chain derives from a study of persistence of HIV-infected CD4 T cells (dated by TCRdb to 2019 to 2021). Study-level background: CMV- and HIV-1 Gag-responding CD4+ T cells were isolated from ART-treated individuals so that antigen-driven clonal expansion of HIV-1-infected cells could be examined. The median time the participants had spent on suppressive ART was 7 to 9 years. Peripheral blood samples of up to about 180 mL were taken at multiple time points, with the exception of two participants who underwent leukapheresis at a single time point. The clonality of all cells in each sorted population was measured by TCRbeta sequencing, and the clonality of infected cells was measured by proviral sequencing. In the cross-participant TCR cluster analysis, roughly 8 participants were included for CMV and 6 or 7 participants were included for Gag.

Worth noting for this clone: Its antigen is unknown. No per-base quality is available; no much larger clone lies one base away.

The junction shows trimming of 3 bases on V and 7 bases on J, and the gene matches do not reach 14 bases of it. CDR1 and CDR2, looked up from the germline V gene, are KGHSH and LQKENI. From its cysteine to its phenylalanine, the CDR3 spans 18 amino acids. The DNA shown is the 54-base CDR3, in frame from base 1. The sample's treatment or condition label is to be understood as: suppressive antiretroviral therapy. Cells were stimulated with a pool of overlapping HIV-1 Gag 15-mer peptides at around 0.91 ug per peptide per mL. Memory populations depleted of antigen-responding cells were obtained by sorting nonresponding CD40L-negative CD69-negative CD45RO-high memory CD4+ T cells. Participants were HIV-1-infected adults who started suppressive ART during chronic infection. For at least 4 years, the participants' plasma HIV-1 RNA had been undetectable, below 50 copies/mL. To be included, a participant needed positive CMV serology and a CD4+ T cell count above 400 cells/uL. Before stimulation, PBMCs were isolated using density centrifugation and depleted of CD8+ T cells. For 15 to 20 hours, the CD8-depleted PBMCs were stimulated with anti-CD28/CD49d costimulation, a CD40-blocking antibody, and enfuvirtide to prevent new infections. Cell sorting was performed on a Beckman Coulter MoFlo Legacy or XDP sorter, and dead cells were excluded with propidium iodide. For samples with more than one million cells, genomic DNA was extracted with the QIAamp DNA Mini Kit, and for all other samples the Quick-DNA Microprep Kit was used.

TCRbeta repertoires were sequenced from genomic DNA with the immunoSEQ hsTCRB assay version 4 in survey mode. Genomic DNA was diluted to 8 to 10 ng/uL, using up to 1 ug per sample for TCRbeta sequencing. The authors' pipeline ran thus. Analysis of the TCRbeta data was done in ImmunoSeq Analyzer 3.0, and diversity was computed on productive nucleotide rearrangements. Using the Immunarch R package, lower-bound TCR diversity was estimated with the improved Chao index and clonality was estimated with the Gini coefficient. Different nucleotide rearrangements encoding the same CDR3beta amino acid sequence were treated as distinct clonotypes. Differential abundance analysis identified TCRbeta sequences significantly enriched in antigen-responding cells relative to anti-CD3/anti-CD28-activated cells. GLIPH2 grouped TCRs by predicted peptide-MHC specificity, both within each participant and across combined participant data sets. This immuneACCESS table, as held by TCRdb, lists in-frame sequences with V and J called but not all clones. Of the missing ones, under half trace to an unresolved V gene in checked studies; the others have no known cause. V, J and clone size derive from that table, while D and trimming were established from the DNA sequence. This sample holds tens of thousands of clones; more than 70% were observed only once. The ten largest clonotypes hold 1.5% to 2% of the sample.

Broader findings and caveats from the paper: Degenerate expanded CDR3beta sequences were enriched in antigen-responding cells, suggesting convergent selection of CD4+ responses to CMV and Gag. TCRbeta richness in CMV- and Gag-responding cells was significantly lower than in anti-CD3/anti-CD28-responding cells; CMV-responding cells had higher oligoclonality than CD3/CD28-stimulated and Gag-responding cells. Only a small number of individuals took part in the study, and the range of antigens tested was limited. Within the same sorted populations, TCR oligoclonality correlated with proviral oligoclonality. Restriction of bulk TCR analyses to the rare CMV-responding cells that actually carried HIV-1 proviruses was not possible.

The source was CD4+ T cells sorted from PBMCs after approximately 18-hour stimulation, collected from a patient who received antiretroviral therapy. The cell subset or site label, read with the paper, signifies: CD40L-CD69- CD45RO-high memory CD4 T cells not responding to Gag peptides. The chain is made from TRBV18 and TRBJ1-6; 8 junctional bases match TRBD1. The clonotype originates from an adult man with HIV who was CMV-seropositive. The CDR3 protein: CASSPATGGVIGNSPLHF. The sequence in DNA is TGTGCCAGCTCACCGGCAACAGGGGGAGTTATTGGGAATTCACCCCTCCACTTT.